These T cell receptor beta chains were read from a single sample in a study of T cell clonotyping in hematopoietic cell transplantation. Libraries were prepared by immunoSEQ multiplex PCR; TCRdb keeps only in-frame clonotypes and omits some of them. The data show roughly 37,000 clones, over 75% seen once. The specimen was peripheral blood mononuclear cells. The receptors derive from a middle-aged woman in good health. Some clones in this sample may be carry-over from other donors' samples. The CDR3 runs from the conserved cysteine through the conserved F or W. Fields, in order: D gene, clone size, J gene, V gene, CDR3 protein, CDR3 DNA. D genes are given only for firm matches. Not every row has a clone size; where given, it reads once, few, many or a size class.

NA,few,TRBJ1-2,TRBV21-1,CASSNVPAGYGYTF,TGTGCCAGCAGCAACGTTCCGGCCGGCTATGGCTACACCTTC
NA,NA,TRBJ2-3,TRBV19,CASSRESTDTQYF,TGTGCCAGTTCCAGGGAGAGCACAGATACGCAGTATTTT
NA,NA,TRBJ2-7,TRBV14,CASSAAGEQYF,TGTGCCAGCAGCGCCGCGGGCGAGCAGTACTTC
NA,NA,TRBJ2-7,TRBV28,CASSPTRGALGEQYF,TGTGCCAGCAGCCCGACTCGGGGGGCATTAGGGGAGCAGTACTTC
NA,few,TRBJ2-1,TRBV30,CAWRDPRDYNEQFF,TGTGCCTGGAGGGACCCCAGGGACTACAATGAGCAGTTCTTC
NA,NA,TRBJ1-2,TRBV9,CASSVEGSVEAPGGYTF,TGTGCCAGCAGCGTAGAGGGATCGGTGGAGGCACCTGGTGGCTACACCTTC
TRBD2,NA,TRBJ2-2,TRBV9,CASSVVAGGGNTGELFF,TGTGCCAGCAGCGTAGTCGCTGGCGGGGGAAACACCGGGGAGCTGTTTTTT
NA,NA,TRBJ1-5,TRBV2,CASSEGVLRGGPQHF,TGTGCCAGCAGCGAGGGGGTCTTAAGAGGGGGACCCCAGCATTTT
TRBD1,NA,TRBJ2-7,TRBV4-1,CASSQLGQESSYEQYF,TGCGCCAGCAGCCAACTGGGACAGGAGAGCTCCTACGAGCAGTACTTC
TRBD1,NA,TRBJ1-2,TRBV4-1,CASSQELGDRGYGYTF,TGCGCCAGCAGCCAAGAACTTGGGGACAGGGGCTATGGCTACACCTTC
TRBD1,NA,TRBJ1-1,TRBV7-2,CASSSMGDREAFF,TGTGCCAGCAGCTCAATGGGGGACAGGGAAGCTTTCTTT
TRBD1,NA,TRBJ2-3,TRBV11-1,CASRRDRGTDTQYF,TGTGCCAGCAGAAGGGACAGGGGCACAGATACGCAGTATTTT
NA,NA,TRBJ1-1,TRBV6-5,CASSYDRENTEAFF,TGTGCCAGCAGTTACGACCGAGAGAACACTGAAGCTTTCTTT
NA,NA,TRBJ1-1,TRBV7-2,CASSRDWNTEAFF,TGTGCCAGCAGCAGGGACTGGAACACTGAAGCTTTCTTT
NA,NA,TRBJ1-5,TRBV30,CAWNGPGASNQPQHF,TGTGCCTGGAATGGCCCCGGGGCGAGCAATCAGCCCCAGCATTTT
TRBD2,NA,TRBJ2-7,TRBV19,CASSRAGAGGTYEQYF,TGTGCCAGTAGTCGGGCTGGAGCGGGGGGAACCTACGAGCAGTACTTC
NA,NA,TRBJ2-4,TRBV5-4,CASSLALAEGGNIQYF,TGTGCCAGCAGCTTGGCCTTAGCGGAGGGGGGAAACATTCAGTACTTC
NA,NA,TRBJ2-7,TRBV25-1,CASSDRDGSYEQYF,TGTGCCAGCAGTGATCGAGACGGATCCTACGAGCAGTACTTC
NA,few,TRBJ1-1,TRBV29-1,CSVGGWDTEAFF,TGCAGCGTTGGTGGGTGGGACACTGAAGCTTTCTTT
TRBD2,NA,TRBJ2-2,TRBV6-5,CASSLSGANTGELFF,TGTGCCAGCAGCCTGAGCGGGGCGAACACCGGGGAGCTGTTTTTT
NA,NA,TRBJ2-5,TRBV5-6,CASSPGAEETQYF,TGTGCCAGCAGCCCCGGTGCAGAAGAGACCCAGTACTTC
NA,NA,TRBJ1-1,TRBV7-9,CASTNLGESEAFF,TGTGCCAGCACCAACTTGGGGGAGTCTGAAGCTTTCTTT
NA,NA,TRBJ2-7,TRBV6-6,CASSLVAETYEQYF,TGTGCCAGCAGCCTAGTAGCGGAAACCTACGAGCAGTACTTC
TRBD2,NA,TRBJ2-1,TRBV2,CASNQVAGVGEQFF,TGTGCCAGCAACCAAGTAGCGGGAGTGGGTGAGCAGTTCTTC
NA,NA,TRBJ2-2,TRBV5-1,CASSFQTRGELFF,TGCGCCAGCAGCTTCCAGACTCGCGGGGAGCTGTTTTTT
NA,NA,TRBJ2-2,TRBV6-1,CASSDEGSGELFF,TGTGCCAGCAGTGACGAGGGGTCCGGGGAGCTGTTTTTT
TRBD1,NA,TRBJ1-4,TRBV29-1,CSAAWTGRNEKLFF,TGCAGCGCCGCCTGGACAGGGCGGAATGAAAAACTGTTTTTT
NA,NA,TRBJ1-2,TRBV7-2,CASSQGVGYGYTF,TGTGCCAGCAGCCAAGGGGTGGGCTATGGCTACACCTTC
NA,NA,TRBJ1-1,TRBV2,CASSRSGYTEAFF,TGTGCCAGCAGTAGATCAGGGTACACTGAAGCTTTCTTT
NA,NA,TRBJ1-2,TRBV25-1,CASSESGSRALWGYTF,TGTGCCAGCAGTGAATCCGGCAGTAGAGCATTATGGGGCTACACCTTC
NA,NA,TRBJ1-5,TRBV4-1,CASSQDWGSQPQHF,TGCGCCAGCAGCCAAGACTGGGGATCGCAGCCCCAGCATTTT
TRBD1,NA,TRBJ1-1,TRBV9,CASSVEWDRDTEAFF,TGTGCCAGCAGCGTAGAGTGGGACAGGGACACTGAAGCTTTCTTT
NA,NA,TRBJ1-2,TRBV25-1,CASSNMEYGYTF,TGTGCCAGCAGCAATATGGAGTATGGCTACACCTTC
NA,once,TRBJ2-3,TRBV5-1,CASSLMADTDTQYF,TGCGCCAGCAGCTTGATGGCGGACACAGATACGCAGTATTTT
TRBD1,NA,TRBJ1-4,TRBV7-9,CASSRLTGGNEKLFF,TGTGCCAGCAGCCGACTGACAGGGGGAAATGAAAAACTGTTTTTT
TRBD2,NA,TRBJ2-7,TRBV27,CASSPPRTSGSYEQYF,TGTGCCAGCAGTCCACCTCGGACTAGCGGGTCCTACGAGCAGTACTTC
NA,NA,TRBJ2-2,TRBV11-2,CASSPGHTGELFF,TGTGCCAGCAGCCCTGGTCACACCGGGGAGCTGTTTTTT
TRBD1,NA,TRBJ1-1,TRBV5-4,CASSWDRVGGTEAFF,TGTGCCAGCAGCTGGGACAGGGTCGGGGGCACTGAAGCTTTCTTT
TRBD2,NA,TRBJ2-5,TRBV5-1,CASSPSGSWETQYF,TGCGCCAGCAGCCCCAGCGGGAGCTGGGAGACCCAGTACTTC
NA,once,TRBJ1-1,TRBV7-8,CASSLGRAGVFF,TGTGCCAGCAGCTTAGGGAGGGCTGGAGTTTTCTTT
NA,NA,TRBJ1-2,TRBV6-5,CASGTRLGYTF,TGTGCCAGCGGAACAAGACTTGGCTACACCTTC
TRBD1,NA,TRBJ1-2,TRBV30,CAWSPLDRAFGGYTF,TGTGCCTGGAGCCCCCTGGACAGGGCGTTCGGTGGCTACACCTTC
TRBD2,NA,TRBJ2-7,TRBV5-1,CASSPTTSGVERQYF,TGCGCCAGCAGCCCAACGACTAGCGGGGTGGAGAGGCAGTACTTC
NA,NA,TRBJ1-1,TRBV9,CASSVGDRVNTEAFF,TGTGCCAGCAGCGTAGGCGATCGGGTAAACACTGAAGCTTTCTTT
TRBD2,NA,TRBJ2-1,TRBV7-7,CASSLGSGAHNEQFF,TGTGCTAGCAGCTTAGGTAGCGGGGCCCACAATGAGCAGTTCTTC
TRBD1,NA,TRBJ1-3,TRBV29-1,CSARDSSGNTIYF,TGCAGCGCCCGGGACAGCTCTGGAAACACCATATATTTT
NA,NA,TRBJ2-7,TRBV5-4,CASSFGARSSYEQYF,TGTGCCAGCAGCTTTGGGGCGAGGAGCTCCTACGAGCAGTACTTC
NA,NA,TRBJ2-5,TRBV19,CASSIVAAGETQYF,TGTGCCAGTAGTATAGTTGCCGCGGGAGAGACCCAGTACTTC
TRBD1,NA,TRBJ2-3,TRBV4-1,CASSQSGQGGDTQYF,TGCGCCAGCAGCCAATCAGGACAGGGAGGCGATACGCAGTATTTT
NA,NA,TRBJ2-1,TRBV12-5,CASVGPWGYNEQFF,TGTGCTAGTGTTGGACCATGGGGGTACAATGAGCAGTTCTTC
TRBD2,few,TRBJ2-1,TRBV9,CASSVAGASGLDEQFF,TGTGCCAGCAGCGTAGCTGGAGCTAGCGGGCTTGATGAGCAGTTCTTC
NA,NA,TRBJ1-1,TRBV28,CASREEVDTEAFF,TGTGCCAGCAGGGAAGAAGTGGACACTGAAGCTTTCTTT
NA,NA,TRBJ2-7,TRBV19,CASASYSEQYF,TGTGCCAGCGCGAGTTACTCCGAGCAGTACTTC
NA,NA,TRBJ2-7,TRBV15,CATSRAGYEQYF,TGTGCCACCAGCAGAGCGGGGTACGAGCAGTACTTC
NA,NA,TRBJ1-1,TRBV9,CASSVGGTGGTEAFF,TGTGCCAGCAGCGTAGGTGGAACGGGGGGCACTGAAGCTTTCTTT